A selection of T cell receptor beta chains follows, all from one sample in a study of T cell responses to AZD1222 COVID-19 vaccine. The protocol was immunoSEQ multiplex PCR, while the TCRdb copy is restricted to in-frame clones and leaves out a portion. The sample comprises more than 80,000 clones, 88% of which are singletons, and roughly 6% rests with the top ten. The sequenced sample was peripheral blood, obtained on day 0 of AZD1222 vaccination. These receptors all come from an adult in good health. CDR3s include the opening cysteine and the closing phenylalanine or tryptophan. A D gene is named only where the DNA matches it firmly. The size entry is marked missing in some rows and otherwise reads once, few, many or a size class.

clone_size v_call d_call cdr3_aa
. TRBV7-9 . CASSYDGNQPQHF
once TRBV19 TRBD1 CASSMGTGTSGNTIYF
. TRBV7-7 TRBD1 CASSLRTGSQETQYF
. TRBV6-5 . CASSSGTPSNEKLFF
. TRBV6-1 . CASSVRMGVMPFEQFF
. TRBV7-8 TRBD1 CASSQAGGSGNTIYF
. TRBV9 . CASSPRDWGDTQYF
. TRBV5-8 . CASSFGGIGGNTIYF
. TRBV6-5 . CASIRSVSYNSPLHF
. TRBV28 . CASSLWVQGNSGELFF
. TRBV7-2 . CASSSIGASSYNGQFF
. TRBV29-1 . CSVLRELTTGELFF
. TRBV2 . CASRGENNEQFF
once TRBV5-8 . CASSPTGSEKLFF
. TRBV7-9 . CASSLEGPHEQYF
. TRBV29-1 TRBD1 CSSYPRDSNNEQFF
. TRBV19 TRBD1 CASSIDDRVYQPQHF
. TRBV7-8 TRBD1 CASSSRTGPNYGYTF
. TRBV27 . CASRPRTGIEKLFF
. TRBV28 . CASSLWEGAGDTQYF
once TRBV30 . CAWVTFSGPLNPNYGYTF
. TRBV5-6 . CASSLASNTEAFF
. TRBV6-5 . CASSTGPGELFF
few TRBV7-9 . CASSLDGRSNQPQHF
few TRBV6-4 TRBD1 CASSDATGDGANVLTF
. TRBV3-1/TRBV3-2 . CASSQDVGREAFF
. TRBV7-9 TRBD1 CASSISDRAEGYTF
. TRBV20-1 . CSASREETQYF
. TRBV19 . CASSGYGEDSYNEQFF
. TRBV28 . CASSLGGGYPYEQYF
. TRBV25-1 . CASSEYRAVNEQFF
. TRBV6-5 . CASSRDTLTDTQYF
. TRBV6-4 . CASSADSQGSQPQHF
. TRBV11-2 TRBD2 CASSLSGGTTYEQYF
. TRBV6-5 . CASTGILNEQFF
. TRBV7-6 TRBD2 CASLSRLGGSADTQYF
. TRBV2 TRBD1 CASTKTGNEQYF
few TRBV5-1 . CASSPGLVDMGQETQYF
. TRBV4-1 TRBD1 CASSQGQGPNEKLFF
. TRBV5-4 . CASSLGLELRNEQFF
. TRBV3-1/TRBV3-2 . CASSQGTLQETQYF
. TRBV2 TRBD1 CASNRGTNEKLFF
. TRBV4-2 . CASSQGGGNYEQYF
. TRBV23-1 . CASRPDRRTTNEKLFF
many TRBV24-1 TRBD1 CATSDPGQGSSGANVLTF
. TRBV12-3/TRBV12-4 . CASTHSNQPQHF
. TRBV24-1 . CATSEGGTEVYEQYF
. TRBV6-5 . CASRRTANQPQHF
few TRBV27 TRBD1 CASSPLGQGPGELFF
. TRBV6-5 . CASRQGSQNSPLHF
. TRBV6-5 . CASSPRQNEQFF
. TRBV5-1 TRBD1 CASSLAGGQYNEQFF
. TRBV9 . CASSVFSRDGEKLFF
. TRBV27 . CASLTNTGELFF
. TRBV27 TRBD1 CASSRTGGFAGELFF